The 9 T cell receptor beta chains below all came from one sample that was sequenced in a study of early T cells in non-severe SARS-CoV-2 infection. TCRdb fed the 5' RACE reads into MiXCR, producing one record per CDR3 protein. Here the sample spans roughly 66,000 distinct CDR3 sequences, roughly 9.1% being singletons. Sample: whole blood. The receptors stem from an adult who was a healthcare worker with PCR-confirmed SARS-CoV-2 infection or an uninfected control (not recorded which).

This clonotype was seen only a few times. This sequence joins TRBV4-2 and TRBJ2-3; 8 bases agree with TRBD2. With V trimmed by 4 bases and J by 1 base, 7 bases remained unmatched. CDR1 LGHNA and CDR2 YNFKEQ come from the germline V gene. The CDR3 is 16 residues long. DNA for the CDR3: TGTGCCAGCAGCCCAACCGGGACTAGAGGCACAGATACGCAGTATTTT. It codes for CASSPTGTRGTDTQYF.

The chain combines TRBV4-1 with TRBJ1-1, with D tentatively TRBD1 (5 bases). V shed 0 bases and J shed 7 bases, with 15 bases lying between them. Germline V gene sequence: CDR1 MGHRA, CDR2 YSYEKL. The CDR3 runs to 15 residues. CDR3 region: CASSQDLGVGREAFF. For the CDR3, the DNA is TGCGCCAGCAGCCAAGATTTGGGGGTAGGACGTGAAGCTTTCTTT.

This clonotype has just a few counts. One base away lies a much larger clone, so this may be a sequencing read error. The chain joins TRBV3-1 to TRBJ2-7; unclear D gene. V gave up 3 bases and J gave up 2 bases, with 2 bases separating them. The CDR3 extends over 11 amino acids. CDR1 is LGHDT, CDR2 YNNKEL, per germline (reference sequence). The DNA of the CDR3 is TGTGCCAGCAGCCACGCCTACGAGCAGTACTTC. Its translation: CASSHAYEQYF.

In this sample, this clonotype turned up a few times. J is TRBJ1-5 and V is TRBV10-3; D gene ambiguous. The CDR3 loop spans 13 amino acids. Looked up from germline, CDR1 is ENHRY and CDR2 is SYGVKD. The V and J ends lost 6 bases and 5 bases respectively, with 11 bases between them. The CDR3, as DNA: TGTGCCATCAGCAAGGACGGAGATCAGCCCCAGCATTTT. Translation gives CAISKDGDQPQHF.

The chain combines TRBV24-1 with TRBJ2-3; D perhaps matches TRBD1 (6 bases). Between the trimmed V and J ends, which lost 2 bases and 4 bases, there was a span of 9 bases. The germline CDR1 and CDR2 sequences are KGHDR and SFDVKD. The CDR3 is 14 residues long. The CDR3 DNA is TGTGCCACCAGTGATTCACAGGGATCAGATACGCAGTATTTT. Its protein product is CATSDSQGSDTQYF.

The table lists this clonotype with many counts. The chain employs TRBV6-1 and TRBJ2-1; 9 bases match TRBD1. The CDR3 has 15 amino acids. The germline V gene has CDR1 MNHNS and CDR2 SASEGT. Trimming removed 6 bases from V and 2 bases from J; junction bases left unmatched: 5. The CDR3 spells CASRSGQGAYNEQFF. CDR3 in DNA: TGTGCCAGCAGATCGGGACAGGGTGCCTACAATGAGCAGTTCTTC.

V is TRBV12-3 or TRBV12-4 and J is TRBJ2-2; the match to TRBD1 covers 8 bases. V shed 3 bases, J shed 1 base, and the junction held 7 bases outside the gene matches. The CDR3 is 17 residues long. The CDR3 sequence: CASSFGRGRMNTGELFF. The CDR3 DNA follows: TGTGCCAGCAGTTTTGGCAGGGGGCGAATGAACACCGGGGAGCTGTTTTTT.

This chain joins TRBV6-2 or TRBV6-3 and TRBJ1-1, with TRBD1 matching 10 bases. Losses at the gene ends were 5 bases for V and 7 bases for J; bases not matched to a gene: 7. In germline, CDR1 is MNHEY, CDR2 SVGEGT. The CDR3 spans 14 residues. The CDR3: CASSAATGGGEAFF. DNA of the CDR3: TGTGCCAGCAGTGCCGCGACAGGGGGCGGTGAAGCTTTCTTT.

This clonotype was seen a handful of times. The chain uses TRBV5-1 and TRBJ2-7; 8 bases match TRBD1. Germline V gene sequence: CDR1 SGHRS, CDR2 YFSETQ. V lost 5 bases to trimming and J lost 2 bases; unmatched junction nucleotides: 6. This CDR3 is built from 14 residues. DNA for the CDR3: TGCGCCAGCAGGATCCGGGACAGGCCCTACGAGCAGTACTTC. It translates to CASRIRDRPYEQYF.